Only a few counts were recorded for the clone carrying this T cell receptor beta chain. TCRdb passed the RT-PCR reads through MiXCR, listing each CDR3 protein once. The sample yields about 960,000 distinct CDR3 sequences, roughly 18% seen once. These data come from a study of patients and donors after allogeneic stem cell transplantation. The CDR3 is 11 residues long. The V end was cut by 2 bases, the J end by 5 bases, with 4 bases between. The gene calls are TRBV12-3 or TRBV12-4 and TRBJ2-7; D remains ambiguous. The sample was blood, either unsorted or a sorted T cell fraction (not recorded which). This TCR came from a human donor who was either an allogeneic HSCT recipient or a stem cell or donor lymphocyte infusion donor (not recorded which). It is not recorded whose cells these are; they may come from a transplant donor. CDR3 loop: CASSLLNEQYF. CDR3 in DNA: TGTGCCAGCAGTTTACTTAACGAGCAGTACTTC.